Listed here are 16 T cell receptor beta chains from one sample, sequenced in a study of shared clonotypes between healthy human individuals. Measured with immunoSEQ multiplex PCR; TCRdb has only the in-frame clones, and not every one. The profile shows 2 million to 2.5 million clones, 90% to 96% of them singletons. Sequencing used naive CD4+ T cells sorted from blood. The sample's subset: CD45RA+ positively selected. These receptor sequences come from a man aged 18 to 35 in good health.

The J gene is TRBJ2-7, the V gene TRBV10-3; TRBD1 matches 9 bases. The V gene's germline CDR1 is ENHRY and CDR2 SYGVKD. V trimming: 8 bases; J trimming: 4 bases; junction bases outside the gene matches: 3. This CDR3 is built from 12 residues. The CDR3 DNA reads TGTGCCATCGGGGACAGGGAATACGAGCAGTACTTC. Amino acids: CAIGDREYEQYF.

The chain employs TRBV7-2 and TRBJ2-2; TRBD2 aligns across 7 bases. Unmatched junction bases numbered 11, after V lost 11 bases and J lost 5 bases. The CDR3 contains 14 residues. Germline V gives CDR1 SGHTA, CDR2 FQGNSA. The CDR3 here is CAGRGGVGTGELFF. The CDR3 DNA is TGTGCCGGGAGGGGCGGAGTGGGAACCGGGGAGCTGTTTTTT.

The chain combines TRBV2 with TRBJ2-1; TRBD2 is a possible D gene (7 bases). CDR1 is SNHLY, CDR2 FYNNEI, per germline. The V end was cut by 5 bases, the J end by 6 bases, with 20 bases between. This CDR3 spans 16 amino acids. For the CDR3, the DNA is TGTGCCAGCAGTCCCGACGGGGGCGGGAGTGGCAATGAGCAGTTCTTC. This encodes CASSPDGGGSGNEQFF.

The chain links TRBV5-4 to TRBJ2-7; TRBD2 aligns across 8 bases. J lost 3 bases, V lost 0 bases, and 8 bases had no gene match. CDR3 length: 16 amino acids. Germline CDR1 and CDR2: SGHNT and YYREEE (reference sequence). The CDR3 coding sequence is TGTGCCAGCAGCTTGGGGACTAGCAGACGGGGCTACGAGCAGTACTTC. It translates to CASSLGTSRRGYEQYF.

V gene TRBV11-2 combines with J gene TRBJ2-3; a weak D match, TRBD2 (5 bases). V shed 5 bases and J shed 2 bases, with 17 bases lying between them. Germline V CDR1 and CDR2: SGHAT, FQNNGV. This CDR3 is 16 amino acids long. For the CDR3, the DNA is TGTGCCAGCAGCAAGGCAGGCGGGTGGGACACAGATACGCAGTATTTT. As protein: CASSKAGGWDTDTQYF.

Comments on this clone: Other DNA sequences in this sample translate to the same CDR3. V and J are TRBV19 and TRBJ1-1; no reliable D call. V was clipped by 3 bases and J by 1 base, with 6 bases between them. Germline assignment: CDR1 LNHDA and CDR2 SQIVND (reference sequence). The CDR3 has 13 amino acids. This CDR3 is CASSIGPNTEAFF. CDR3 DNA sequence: TGTGCCAGTAGTATTGGACCGAACACTGAAGCTTTCTTT.

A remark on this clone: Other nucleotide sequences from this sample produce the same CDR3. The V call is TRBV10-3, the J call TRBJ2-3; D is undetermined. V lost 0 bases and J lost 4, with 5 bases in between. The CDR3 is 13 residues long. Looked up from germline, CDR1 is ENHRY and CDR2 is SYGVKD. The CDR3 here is CAISESGPDTQYF. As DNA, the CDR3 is TGTGCCATCAGTGAGTCCGGGCCAGATACGCAGTATTTT.

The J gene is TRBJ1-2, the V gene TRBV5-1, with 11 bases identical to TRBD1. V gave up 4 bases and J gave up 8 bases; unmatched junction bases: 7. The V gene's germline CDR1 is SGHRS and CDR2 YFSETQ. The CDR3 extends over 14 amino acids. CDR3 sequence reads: CASSMDRGREGYTF. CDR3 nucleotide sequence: TGCGCCAGCAGCATGGACAGGGGGCGTGAAGGCTACACCTTC.

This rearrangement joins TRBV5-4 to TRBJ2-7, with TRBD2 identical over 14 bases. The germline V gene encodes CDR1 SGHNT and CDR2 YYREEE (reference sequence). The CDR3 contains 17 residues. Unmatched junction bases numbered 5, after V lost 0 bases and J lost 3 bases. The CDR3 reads CASSLGTSGGLHYEQYF. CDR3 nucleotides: TGTGCCAGCAGCTTGGGGACTAGCGGGGGGCTTCACTACGAGCAGTACTTC.

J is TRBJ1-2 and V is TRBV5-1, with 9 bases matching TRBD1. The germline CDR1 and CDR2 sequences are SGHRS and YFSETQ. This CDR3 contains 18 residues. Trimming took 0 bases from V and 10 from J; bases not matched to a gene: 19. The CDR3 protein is CASSLETGTGRYSLDYTF. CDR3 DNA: TGCGCCAGCAGCTTGGAAACCGGGACAGGGAGGTACTCACTCGACTACACCTTC. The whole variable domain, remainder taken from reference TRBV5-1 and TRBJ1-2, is KAGVTQTPRYLIKTRGQQVTLSCSPISGHRSVSWYQQTPGQGLQFLFEYFSETQRNKGNFPGRFSGRQFSNSRSEMNVSTLELGDSALYLCASSLETGTGRYSLDYTFGSGTRLTVV.

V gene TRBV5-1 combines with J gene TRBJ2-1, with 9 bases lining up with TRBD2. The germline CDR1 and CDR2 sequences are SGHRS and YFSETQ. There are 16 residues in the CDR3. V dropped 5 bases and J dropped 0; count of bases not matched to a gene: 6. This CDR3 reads CASSYTSGPSYNEQFF. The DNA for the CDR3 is TGCGCCAGCAGTTACACTAGCGGGCCCTCCTACAATGAGCAGTTCTTC.

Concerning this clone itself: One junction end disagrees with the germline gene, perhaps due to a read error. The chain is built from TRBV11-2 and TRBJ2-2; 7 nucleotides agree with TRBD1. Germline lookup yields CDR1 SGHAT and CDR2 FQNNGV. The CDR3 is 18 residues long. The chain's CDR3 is CASSLAPAGTANAGELFF. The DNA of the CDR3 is TGTGCCAGCAGCTTAGCGCCCGCCGGGACAGCGAACGCCGGGGAGCTGTTTTTT. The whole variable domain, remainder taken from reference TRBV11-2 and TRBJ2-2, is EAGVAQSPRYKIIEKRQSVAFWCNPISGHATLYWYQQILGQGPKLLIQFQNNGVVDDSQLPKDRFSAERLKGVDSTLKIQPAKLEDSAVYLCASSLAPAGTANAGELFFGEGSRLTVL.

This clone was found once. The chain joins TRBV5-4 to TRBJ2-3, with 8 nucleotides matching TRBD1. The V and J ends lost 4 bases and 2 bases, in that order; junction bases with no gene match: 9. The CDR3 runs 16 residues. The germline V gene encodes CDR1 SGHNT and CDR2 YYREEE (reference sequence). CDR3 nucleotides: TGTGCCAGCAGCAGGGACAGGCTCACCCTCACAGATACGCAGTATTTT. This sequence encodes CASSRDRLTLTDTQYF.

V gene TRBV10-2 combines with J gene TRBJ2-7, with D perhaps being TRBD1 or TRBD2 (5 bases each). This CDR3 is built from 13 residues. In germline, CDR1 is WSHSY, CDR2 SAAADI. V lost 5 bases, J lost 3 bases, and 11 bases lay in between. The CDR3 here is CASSRDRYYEQYF. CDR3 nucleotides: TGCGCCAGCAGTCGGGACCGATACTACGAGCAGTACTTC.

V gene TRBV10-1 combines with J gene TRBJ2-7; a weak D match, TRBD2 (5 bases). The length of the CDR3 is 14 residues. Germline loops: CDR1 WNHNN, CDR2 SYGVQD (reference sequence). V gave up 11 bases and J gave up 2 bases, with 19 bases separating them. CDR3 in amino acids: CALERKGLAYEQYF. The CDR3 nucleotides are TGCGCCCTTGAGCGGAAGGGCCTCGCCTACGAGCAGTACTTC.

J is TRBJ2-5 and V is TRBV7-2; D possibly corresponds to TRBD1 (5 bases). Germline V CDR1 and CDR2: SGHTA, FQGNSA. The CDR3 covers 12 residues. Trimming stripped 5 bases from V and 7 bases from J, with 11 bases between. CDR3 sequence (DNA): TGTGCCAGCAGCCCCCCTCAGGGGACCCAGTACTTC. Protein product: CASSPPQGTQYF. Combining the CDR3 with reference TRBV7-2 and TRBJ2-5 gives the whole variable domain GAGVSQSPSNKVTEKGKDVELRCDPISGHTALYWYRQSLGQGLEFLIYFQGNSAPDKSGLPSDRFSAERTGGSVSTLTIQRTQQEDSAVYLCASSPPQGTQYFGPGTRLLVL.